What follows are 14 T cell receptor beta chains derived from one specimen sequenced in a study of blood T cell repertoires in COVID-19. Measured with immunoSEQ multiplex PCR; TCRdb has only the in-frame clones, and not every one. The sample records 150,000 or so clones, around 84% being singletons. Sequencing was done on a sample of PBMCs or T cells enriched from blood (not recorded which). Receptors were obtained from a man aged 50-59 years who had recovered from COVID-19.

This rearrangement joins TRBV12-3 or TRBV12-4 to TRBJ2-5; D is possibly TRBD2 (6 bases). This CDR3 is 12 amino acids long. The V and J ends lost 10 bases and 2 bases respectively, with 11 bases between them. CDR3: CATGTVQETQYF. The DNA of the CDR3 is TGTGCCACTGGGACTGTGCAAGAGACCCAGTACTTC.

This clone was recorded only once. This sequence joins TRBV5-6 and TRBJ2-7; D gene ambiguous. The CDR3 totals 14 residues. The V end lost 5 bases, the J end lost 0 bases, and 12 bases lay between the germline ends. Looked up from germline, CDR1 is SGHDT and CDR2 is YYEEEE. CDR3 DNA sequence: TGTGCCAGCAGTGCCACCCGCAGCTCCTACGAGCAGTACTTC. Amino acids: CASSATRSSYEQYF.

The chain is built from TRBV24-1 and TRBJ2-5, with D perhaps matching TRBD2 (5 bases). Trimming pared 5 bases from V and 0 bases from J, leaving 18 bases between. CDR1 and CDR2 from the germline V gene are KGHDR and SFDVKD. CDR3 length equals 17 residues. The CDR3 reads CATSGRTANGNQETQYF. The CDR3, as DNA: TGTGCCACCAGTGGTAGGACGGCGAACGGGAACCAAGAGACCCAGTACTTC.

The J gene is TRBJ1-6, the V gene TRBV3-1 (or the pseudogene TRBV3-2); 10 bases fit TRBD1. Losses at the gene ends were 3 bases for V and 2 bases for J; bases not matched to a gene: 10. The germline V gene has CDR1 LGHDT and CDR2 YNNKEL (reference sequence). This CDR3 is 19 amino acids long. The DNA of the CDR3 is TGTGCCAGCAGCCAGACGGCCGGGACAGGGGACACCTATAATTCACCCCTCCACTTT. It is translated as CASSQTAGTGDTYNSPLHF.

The chain joins TRBV6-5 to TRBJ2-1; 8 bases map to TRBD1. With 7 bases clipped from V and 4 bases from J, the junction kept 9 bases outside the gene matches. There are 15 residues in the CDR3. From germline, CDR1 is MNHEY and CDR2 SVGAGI. The CDR3 region has the DNA TGTGCCAGCACCCAACAGGGGGTGGGTTACAATGAGCAGTTCTTC. It encodes CASTQQGVGYNEQFF.

V is TRBV19 and J is TRBJ1-1; D is unresolved. The CDR3 covers 16 residues. Trimming removed 1 base from V and 0 bases from J, with 12 bases in between. Germline V gene data show CDR1 as LNHDA and CDR2 as SQIVND (reference sequence). For the CDR3, the DNA is TGTGCCAGTAGTATAGTCCGCGGAGATATGAACACTGAAGCTTTCTTT. It specifies CASSIVRGDMNTEAFF.

This chain uses TRBV6-2 or TRBV6-3 with TRBJ1-5; 11 bases are shared with TRBD1. J was trimmed by 1 base and V by 6 bases; bases with no gene match: 2. This CDR3 has 15 residues. Per germline, CDR1 MNHEY and CDR2 SVGEGT. The CDR3 DNA is TGTGCCAGCAGCGGGACAGGGGGAAGCAATCAGCCCCAGCATTTT. Translating gives CASSGTGGSNQPQHF.

The chain recombines TRBV29-1 with TRBJ1-1; 9 bases match TRBD1. Germline CDR1 is SQVTM and CDR2 is ANQGSEA. This CDR3 has 14 amino acids. J was trimmed by 3 bases and V by 3 bases; bases with no gene match: 5. As DNA, the CDR3 is TGCAGCGTTGAGGACAGGGGAGAGGACACTGAAGCTTTCTTT. Its translation: CSVEDRGEDTEAFF.

J is TRBJ1-1 and V is TRBV12-5; D is uncertain. The CDR3 spans 14 residues. The V end was cut by 8 bases, the J end by 2 bases, with 15 bases between. Germline V gives CDR1 LGHNT, CDR2 FRNRAP. The CDR3 DNA follows: TGTGCTAGTTCCTTGGCCGTGGGCAACACTGAAGCTTTCTTT. It yields the protein CASSLAVGNTEAFF.

The chain joins TRBV7-8 to TRBJ2-1; 14 bases are a match to TRBD2. Germline trimming cut 2 bases from V and 6 bases from J; bases unmatched to any gene: 18. Per the germline V gene, CDR1 is SGHVS and CDR2 is FQNEAQ. The CDR3 is made up of 21 amino acids. CDR3 amino acids: CASSLPAFGTSGGKRGNEQFF. DNA of the CDR3: TGTGCCAGCAGCTTACCTGCGTTTGGGACTAGCGGGGGAAAAAGGGGCAATGAGCAGTTCTTC.

The chain is built from TRBV7-9 and TRBJ1-2, with D possibly matching TRBD1 (5 bases). Germline values: CDR1 SEHNR, CDR2 FQNEAQ (reference sequence). The CDR3 is 16 amino acids. Trimming took 1 base from V and 5 from J, leaving 17 bases between them. The CDR3 DNA is TGTGCCAGCAGCTTAGAAGGGGAGGGTCGGTTGTATGGCTACACCTTC. Translation gives CASSLEGEGRLYGYTF.

The chain is built from TRBV24-1 and TRBJ2-3; weak D call: TRBD1 (5 bases). Germline-derived CDR1 and CDR2 are KGHDR and SFDVKD. V was pared by 5 bases and J by 7 bases, with 18 bases between. CDR3 length equals 15 residues. The CDR3 DNA follows: TGTGCCACCAGTGGTGGGGCGTACAGACTGAATACGCAGTATTTT. The encoded protein is CATSGGAYRLNTQYF.

The rearrangement joins TRBV5-4 to TRBJ2-1, with D possibly matching TRBD2 (6 bases). Per germline, CDR1 SGHNT and CDR2 YYREEE (reference sequence). The V and J ends lost 0 bases and 8 bases respectively, with 9 bases between them. The CDR3 contains 13 residues. The CDR3 protein is CASSLAREHEQFF. In DNA form, the CDR3 reads TGTGCCAGCAGCTTGGCCCGGGAGCATGAGCAGTTCTTC. The entire variable domain, with the rest obtained from reference TRBV5-4 and TRBJ2-1, is as follows: ETGVTQSPTHLIKTRGQQVTLRCSSQSGHNTVSWYQQALGQGPQFIFQYYREEENGRGNFPPRFSGLQFPNYSSELNVNALELDDSALYLCASSLAREHEQFFGPGTRLTVL.

The chain has TRBV28 and TRBJ1-2; D remains ambiguous. The CDR3 sequence is 13 residues long. With 5 bases removed from V and 3 bases from J, the gap between germline ends came to 10 bases. Germline V lookup: CDR1 MDHEN, CDR2 SYDVKM. The CDR3 protein is CASSPDKYYGYTF. For the CDR3, the DNA is TGTGCCAGCAGTCCCGACAAGTACTATGGCTACACCTTC.